These 20 T cell receptor beta chains share one sample of origin, sequenced in a study of T cell changes during pregnancy in multiple sclerosis. Assay used: immunoSEQ multiplex PCR; TCRdb lists only in-frame clones, some missing. The sample carries approximately 74,000 clones, about 88% recorded once. The sequencing here drew on peripheral blood, taken before pregnancy. The receptors shown here come from a female donor with multiple sclerosis, enrolled in a pregnancy study.

The chain joins TRBV7-9 to TRBJ2-3; D unresolved. The CDR3 covers 11 residues. V was cut by 4 bases and J by 7 bases, with 6 bases left in between. The germline gives CDR1 SEHNR, CDR2 FQNEAQ (reference sequence). The CDR3 sequence is CASSSSNTQYF. CDR3 nucleotides: TGTGCCAGCAGCTCCAGTAATACGCAGTATTTT.

The chain is built from TRBV6-5 and TRBJ2-1; 8 nucleotides agree with TRBD2. Looked up from germline, CDR1 is MNHEY and CDR2 is SVGAGI. V trimming: 6 bases; J trimming: 3 bases; junction bases outside the gene matches: 7. The CDR3 has 15 residues. The chain's CDR3 is CASRLLAGNYNEQFF. The CDR3 DNA sequence: TGTGCCAGCAGGCTCTTAGCGGGAAACTACAATGAGCAGTTCTTC.

This clone was observed a handful of times. The chain carries TRBV10-1 and TRBJ2-1, with no clear D. V was trimmed by 8 bases and J by 9 bases, leaving 8 bases between them. The CDR3 length is 10 residues. CDR1 is WNHNN, CDR2 SYGVQD, per germline (reference sequence). CDR3 region: CASWRREQFF. CDR3 sequence (DNA): TGCGCCAGCTGGAGACGTGAGCAGTTCTTC.

The rearrangement uses TRBV19 and TRBJ1-2; D not certain. The V and J ends lost 5 bases and 7 bases respectively, with 5 bases between them. There are 10 residues in the CDR3. Germline V gene sequence: CDR1 LNHDA, CDR2 SQIVND (reference sequence). CDR3: CASSGSGYTF. The CDR3 DNA reads as TGTGCCAGTAGTGGCTCTGGCTACACCTTC. Using reference TRBV19 and TRBJ1-2 for the parts outside the CDR3, the full variable domain is DGGITQSPKYLFRKEGQNVTLSCEQNLNHDAMYWYRQDPGQGLRLIYYSQIVNDFQKGDIAEGYSVSREKKESFPLTVTSAQKNPTAFYLCASSGSGYTFGSGTRLTVV.

Sample share makes this clone medium-sized. V usage is TRBV9 and J usage is TRBJ2-2; 7 bases align to TRBD1. CDR3 size: 18 residues. The V and J ends lost 4 bases and 0 bases, in that order; junction bases with no gene match: 12. CDR1 is SGDLS, CDR2 YYNGEE, per germline. In nucleotides, the CDR3 is TGTGCCAGCAGCCCCACGGACAGGACCCCCGCGAACACCGGGGAGCTGTTTTTT. It translates to CASSPTDRTPANTGELFF.

J is TRBJ1-1 and V is TRBV7-9; no clear D gene. CDR1 SEHNR and CDR2 FQNEAQ come from the germline V gene (reference sequence). The CDR3 sequence is 14 residues long. Trimming took off 6 bases at V and 1 base at J, with 12 bases between the two ends. The DNA for the CDR3 is TGTGCCAGCAGGCCAGACACGTGGAACACTGAAGCTTTCTTT. This codes for CASRPDTWNTEAFF.

The chain has TRBV19 and TRBJ1-3; D uncertain. V lost 6 bases and J lost 0, with 12 bases in between. In germline, CDR1 is LNHDA, CDR2 SQIVND (reference sequence). The CDR3 length is 15 residues. CDR3 residues: CASSHDDYSGNTIYF. As DNA, the CDR3 is TGTGCCAGTAGCCACGACGACTACTCTGGAAACACCATATATTTT.

The rearrangement joins TRBV14 to TRBJ1-3; TRBD1 matches 8 bases. Losses at the gene ends were 4 bases for V and 2 bases for J; bases not matched to a gene: 7. Germline lookup yields CDR1 SGHDN and CDR2 FVKESK. The CDR3 length is 16 residues. The CDR3 bases are TGTGCCAGCAGCCTTAGCTGGACAGGGACTGGAAACACCATATATTTT. Translating gives CASSLSWTGTGNTIYF. The full variable domain, in which reference TRBV14 and TRBJ1-3 provide the parts outside the CDR3, is EAGVTQFPSHSVIEKGQTVTLRCDPISGHDNLYWYRRVMGKEIKFLLHFVKESKQDESGMPNNRFLAERTGGTYSTLKVQPAELEDSGVYFCASSLSWTGTGNTIYFGEGSWLTVV.

This chain links TRBV10-3 with TRBJ2-2, with 9 bases aligning to TRBD1. CDR1 and CDR2 from the germline V gene are ENHRY and SYGVKD. The CDR3 runs to 15 residues. V lost 4 bases and J lost 6; bases outside the gene matches: 6. The CDR3 loop is CAISVTGGAPGELFF. In DNA, the CDR3 is TGTGCCATCAGTGTTACAGGGGGCGCCCCCGGGGAGCTGTTTTTT.

The gene calls are TRBV19 and TRBJ1-5; 7 bases align to TRBD1. Per germline, CDR1 LNHDA and CDR2 SQIVND (reference sequence). The V and J ends lost 1 base and 0 bases, in that order; junction bases with no gene match: 12. The CDR3 is 19 amino acids. The CDR3 region has the DNA TGTGCCAGTAGTATAGTCTCTCCGGGACAGCCATCTAGCAATCAGCCCCAGCATTTT. Protein sequence: CASSIVSPGQPSSNQPQHF.

The chain uses TRBV6-5 and TRBJ2-7, with D unresolved. V lost 8 bases and J 4 bases, leaving 15 bases between the germline ends. CDR3 length equals 13 residues. Germline V gene data show CDR1 as MNHEY and CDR2 as SVGAGI. CDR3 sequence: CASAISHGYEQYF. The CDR3 DNA follows: TGTGCCAGCGCAATTTCACATGGTTACGAGCAGTACTTC.

The chain links TRBV30 to TRBJ2-7; a possible D gene is TRBD1 (6 bases). This CDR3 comprises 15 residues. Trimming stripped 0 bases from V and 1 base from J, with 13 bases between. Looked up from germline, CDR1 is GTSNPN and CDR2 is SVGIG (reference sequence). The DNA of the CDR3 is TGTGCCTGGAGTGTAGGGCGGACAGTTTCCTACGAGCAGTACTTC. Its protein is CAWSVGRTVSYEQYF.

V is TRBV9 and J is TRBJ1-6; 11 bases map to TRBD1. The V gene end was trimmed by 3 bases and the J gene end by 7 bases; junction bases not matched to a gene: 6. The germline V gene has CDR1 SGDLS and CDR2 YYNGEE. CDR3 size: 16 residues. This chain's CDR3 is CASSAGTGGRNSPLHF. CDR3 sequence (DNA): TGTGCCAGCAGCGCGGGGACAGGGGGACGGAATTCACCCCTCCACTTT.

The chain employs TRBV5-4 and TRBJ2-1; 14 nucleotides align to TRBD2. The trim removed 4 bases at V and 8 bases at J, leaving 5 bases unmatched. This CDR3 is 15 amino acids long. Germline CDR1 reads SGHNT; CDR2 reads YYREEE (reference sequence). The CDR3 region is CASSTGTSGSYEQFF. In DNA, the CDR3 is TGTGCCAGCAGCACCGGGACTAGCGGGAGCTATGAGCAGTTCTTC.

The rearrangement joins TRBV5-1 to TRBJ2-7, with 8 positions matching TRBD1. V gave up 5 bases and J gave up 1 base; unmatched junction bases: 8. CDR1 is SGHRS and CDR2 is YFSETQ in the germline V gene. The CDR3 extends over 15 amino acids. The DNA for the CDR3 is TGCGCCAGCAGGACCGGGACAGGTTTATCCTACGAGCAGTACTTC. Its protein product is CASRTGTGLSYEQYF.

This chain uses TRBV5-4 with TRBJ2-7; 8 bases fit TRBD2. This CDR3 contains 16 residues. Germline CDR1 is SGHNT and CDR2 is YYREEE (reference sequence). V lost 4 bases to trimming and J lost 0 bases; unmatched junction nucleotides: 9. The CDR3 nucleotides read TGTGCCAGCAGCCCTGGGGGCGGGGGGAGCTCCTACGAGCAGTACTTC. The encoded protein is CASSPGGGGSSYEQYF.

The rearrangement links TRBV5-1 to TRBJ2-1, with 10 bases lining up with TRBD1. Trimming took 4 bases from V and 4 from J; bases not matched to a gene: 8. Per germline, CDR1 SGHRS and CDR2 YFSETQ. This CDR3 is 16 amino acids long. This CDR3 is CASSGGTGELYNEQFF. The DNA of the CDR3 is TGCGCCAGCAGCGGAGGGACAGGGGAATTATACAATGAGCAGTTCTTC.

V usage is TRBV13 and J usage is TRBJ2-3; D is possibly TRBD1 (6 bases). Looked up from germline, CDR1 is PRHDT and CDR2 is FYEKMQ (reference sequence). With 5 bases removed from V and 2 bases from J, the gap between germline ends came to 17 bases. This CDR3 is 16 amino acids long. The CDR3 protein is CASSPASGDITDTQYF. CDR3 nucleotide sequence: TGTGCCAGCAGCCCGGCATCAGGGGATATCACAGATACGCAGTATTTT.

The genes are TRBV18 and TRBJ2-3; 14 nucleotides line up with TRBD2. With 0 bases clipped from V and 5 bases from J, the junction kept 1 base outside the gene matches. The CDR3 spans 16 residues. In germline, CDR1 is KGHSH, CDR2 LQKENI. The CDR3, as DNA: TGTGCCAGCTCACCACCCGGACTAGCGGGGGGAGATACGCAGTATTTT. Translation gives CASSPPGLAGGDTQYF.

This chain connects TRBV9 to TRBJ1-1, with no clear D. Trimming removed 3 bases at V and 6 bases at J, with 9 bases between. Germline loops: CDR1 SGDLS, CDR2 YYNGEE. The CDR3 loop spans 12 amino acids. The CDR3 reads CASSAGSAEAFF. For the CDR3, the DNA is TGTGCCAGCAGCGCGGGGTCGGCTGAAGCTTTCTTT.